The clone carrying this T cell receptor (beta chain) came up many times. The sample comes from a study of T cell repertoires in cytomegalovirus infection. CDR3 length equals 17 residues. The V gene lost 2 bases and the J gene lost 7 bases, with 18 bases spanning the gap. Looked up from germline, CDR1 is MDHEN and CDR2 is SYDVKM. TCRdb called the reads again in MiXCR, with one record for every CDR3 protein. This table holds 250,000 to 300,000 distinct CDR3 sequences, less than 9.5% found once. Sequenced input: PBMCs. This TCR was sampled from a human donor in good health (CMV status not recorded). Some clones in this sample may be carry-over from other donors' samples. The V gene is TRBV28, the J gene TRBJ1-6; weak D call: TRBD1 (6 bases). In DNA, the CDR3 is TGTGCCAGCAGTTTACCGCCCGTAGGGGGATTGAATTCACCCCTCCACTTT. Amino acid sequence: CASSLPPVGGLNSPLHF.